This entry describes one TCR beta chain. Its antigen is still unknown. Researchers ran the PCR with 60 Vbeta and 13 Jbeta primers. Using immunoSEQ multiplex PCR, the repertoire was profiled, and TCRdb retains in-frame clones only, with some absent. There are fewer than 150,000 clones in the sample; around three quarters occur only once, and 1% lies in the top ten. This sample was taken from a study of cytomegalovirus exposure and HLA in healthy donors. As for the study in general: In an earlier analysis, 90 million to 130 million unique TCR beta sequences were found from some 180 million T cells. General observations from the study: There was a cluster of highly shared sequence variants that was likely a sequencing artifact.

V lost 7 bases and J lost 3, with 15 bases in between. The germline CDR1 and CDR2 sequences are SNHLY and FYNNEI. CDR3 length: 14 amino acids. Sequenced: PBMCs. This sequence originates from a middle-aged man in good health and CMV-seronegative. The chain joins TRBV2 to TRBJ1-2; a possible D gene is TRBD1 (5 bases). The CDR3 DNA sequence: TGTGCCAGCAAGCAGGGAACCCTCGACTATGGCTACACCTTC. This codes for CASKQGTLDYGYTF.